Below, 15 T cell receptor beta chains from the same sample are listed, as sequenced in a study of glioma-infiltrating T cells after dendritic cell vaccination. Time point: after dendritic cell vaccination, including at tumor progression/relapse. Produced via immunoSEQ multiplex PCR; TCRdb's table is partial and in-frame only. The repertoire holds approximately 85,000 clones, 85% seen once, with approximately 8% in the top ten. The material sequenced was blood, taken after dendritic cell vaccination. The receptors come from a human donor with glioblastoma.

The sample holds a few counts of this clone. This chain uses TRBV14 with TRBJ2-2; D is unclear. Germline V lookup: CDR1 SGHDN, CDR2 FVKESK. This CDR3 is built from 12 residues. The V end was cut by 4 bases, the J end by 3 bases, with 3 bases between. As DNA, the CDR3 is TGTGCCAGCAGCCTAGACACCGGGGAGCTGTTTTTT. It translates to CASSLDTGELFF.

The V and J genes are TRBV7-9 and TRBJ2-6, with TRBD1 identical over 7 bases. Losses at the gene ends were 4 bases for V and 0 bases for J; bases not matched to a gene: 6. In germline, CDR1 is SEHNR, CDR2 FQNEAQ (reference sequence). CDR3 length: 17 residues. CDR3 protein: CASSSGTESSGANVLTF. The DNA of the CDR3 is TGTGCCAGCAGCTCCGGGACAGAGAGCTCTGGGGCCAACGTCCTGACTTTC.

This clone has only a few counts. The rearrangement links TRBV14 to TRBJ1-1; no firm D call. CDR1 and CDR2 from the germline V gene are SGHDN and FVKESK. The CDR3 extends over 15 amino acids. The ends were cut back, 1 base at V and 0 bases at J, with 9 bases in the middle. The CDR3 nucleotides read TGTGCCAGCAGCCAAGCCGTCAGTCTGAACACTGAAGCTTTCTTT. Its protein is CASSQAVSLNTEAFF.

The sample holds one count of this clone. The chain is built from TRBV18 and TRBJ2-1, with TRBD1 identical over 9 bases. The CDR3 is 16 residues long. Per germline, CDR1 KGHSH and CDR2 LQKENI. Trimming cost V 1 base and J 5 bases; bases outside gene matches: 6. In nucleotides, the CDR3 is TGTGCCAGCTCACCACGGGACAGGGTTTACGACAATGAGCAGTTCTTC. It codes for CASSPRDRVYDNEQFF.

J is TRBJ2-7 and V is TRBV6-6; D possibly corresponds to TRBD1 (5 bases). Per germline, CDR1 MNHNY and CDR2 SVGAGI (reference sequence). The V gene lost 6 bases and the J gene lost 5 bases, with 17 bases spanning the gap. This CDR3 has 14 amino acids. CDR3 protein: CASRPDMIRDEQYF. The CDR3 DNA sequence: TGTGCCAGCAGACCGGACATGATTAGGGACGAGCAGTACTTC.

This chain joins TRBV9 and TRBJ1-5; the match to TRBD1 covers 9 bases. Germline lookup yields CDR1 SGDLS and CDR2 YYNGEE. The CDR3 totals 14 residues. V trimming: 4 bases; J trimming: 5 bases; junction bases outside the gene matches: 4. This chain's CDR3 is CASSPGTGYQPQHF. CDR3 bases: TGTGCCAGCAGCCCAGGGACAGGGTATCAGCCCCAGCATTTT.

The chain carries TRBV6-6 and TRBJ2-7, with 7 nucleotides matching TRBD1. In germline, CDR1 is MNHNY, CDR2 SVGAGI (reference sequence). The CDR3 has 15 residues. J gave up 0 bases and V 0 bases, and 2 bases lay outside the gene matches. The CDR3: CASSYSGTASYEQYF. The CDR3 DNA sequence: TGTGCCAGCAGTTACTCTGGGACAGCCTCCTACGAGCAGTACTTC.

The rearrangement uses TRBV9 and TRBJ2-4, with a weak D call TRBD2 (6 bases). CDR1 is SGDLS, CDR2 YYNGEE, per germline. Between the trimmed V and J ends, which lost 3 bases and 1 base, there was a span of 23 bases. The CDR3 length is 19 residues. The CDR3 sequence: CASSADPGTSGPAKNIQYF. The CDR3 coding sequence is TGTGCCAGCAGCGCAGACCCTGGGACTTCGGGGCCTGCCAAAAACATTCAGTACTTC.

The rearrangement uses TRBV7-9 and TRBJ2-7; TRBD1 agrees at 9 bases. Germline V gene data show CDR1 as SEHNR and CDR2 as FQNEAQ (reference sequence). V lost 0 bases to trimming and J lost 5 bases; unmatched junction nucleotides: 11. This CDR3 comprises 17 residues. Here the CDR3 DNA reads TGTGCCAGCAGCTTAGCGGGGACAGGGTTTAGCGTCCACGAGCAGTACTTC. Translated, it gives CASSLAGTGFSVHEQYF.

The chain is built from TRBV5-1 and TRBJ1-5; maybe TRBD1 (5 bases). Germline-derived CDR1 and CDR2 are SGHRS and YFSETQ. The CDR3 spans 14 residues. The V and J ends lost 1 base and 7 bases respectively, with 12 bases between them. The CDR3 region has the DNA TGCGCCAGCAGCTTGTTGCAGGGTAGCCAGCCCCAGCATTTT. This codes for CASSLLQGSQPQHF. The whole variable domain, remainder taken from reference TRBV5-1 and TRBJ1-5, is KAGVTQTPRYLIKTRGQQVTLSCSPISGHRSVSWYQQTPGQGLQFLFEYFSETQRNKGNFPGRFSGRQFSNSRSEMNVSTLELGDSALYLCASSLLQGSQPQHFGDGTRLSIL.

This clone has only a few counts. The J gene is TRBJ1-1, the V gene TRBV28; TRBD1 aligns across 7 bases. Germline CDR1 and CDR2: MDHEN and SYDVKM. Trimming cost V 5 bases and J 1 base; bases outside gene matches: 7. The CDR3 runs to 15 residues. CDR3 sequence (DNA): TGTGCCAGCAGTATTAGGGGGCAGCGGAACACTGAAGCTTTCTTT. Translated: CASSIRGQRNTEAFF.

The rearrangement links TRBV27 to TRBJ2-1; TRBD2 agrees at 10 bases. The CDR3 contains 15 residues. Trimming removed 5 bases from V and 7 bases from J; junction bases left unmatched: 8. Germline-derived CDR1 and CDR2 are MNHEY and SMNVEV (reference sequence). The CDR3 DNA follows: TGTGCCAGCAGTAAAGCGGGAGGGAGGAGGAATGAGCAGTTCTTC. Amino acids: CASSKAGGRRNEQFF.

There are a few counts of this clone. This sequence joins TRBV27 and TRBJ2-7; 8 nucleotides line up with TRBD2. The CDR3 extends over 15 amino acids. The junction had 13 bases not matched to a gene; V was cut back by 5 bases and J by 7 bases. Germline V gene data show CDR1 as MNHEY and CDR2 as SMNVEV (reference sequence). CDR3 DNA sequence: TGTGCCAGCAGTGCCCGGGAGGGAGGGTCTCGGGAGCAGTACTTC. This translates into CASSAREGGSREQYF.

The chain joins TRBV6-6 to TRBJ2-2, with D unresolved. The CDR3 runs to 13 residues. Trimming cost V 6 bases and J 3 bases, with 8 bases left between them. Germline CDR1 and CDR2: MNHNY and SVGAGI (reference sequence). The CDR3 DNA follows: TGTGCCAGCAGCCCACGGGACACCGGGGAGCTGTTTTTT. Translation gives CASSPRDTGELFF.

CDR3 sequence: CASSTGTSGSEQYF. CDR3 nucleotide sequence: TGTGCCAGCAGTACCGGGACTAGCGGGAGTGAGCAGTACTTC. J is TRBJ2-7 and V is TRBV7-3; the match to TRBD2 covers 14 bases. Germline CDR1 and CDR2: SGHTA and FQGTGA. The V and J ends lost 6 bases and 7 bases, in that order; junction bases with no gene match: 5. The CDR3 is 14 residues long.